Given below is one T cell receptor beta chain in context. Its antigen is not identified. This entry belongs to a study of STAT5B mutations in CD4+ large granular lymphocyte leukemia. Study information: Healthy donors showed HLA-associated enrichment of the CDR3 'QG' motif. Study results and caveats: CD4-sorted patient repertoires seemed more clonal than healthy CD4+ repertoires. Main leukemic clonotypes were patient-specific, but 25% appeared at low frequency elsewhere.

Per germline, CDR1 SGHVS and CDR2 FQNEAQ. This CDR3 spans 15 amino acids. V shed 0 bases and J shed 3 bases, with 9 bases lying between them. Here immunoSEQ multiplex PCR was the method, and the copy in TCRdb shows in-frame clones only, minus some. There are some 34,000 clones in the sample; roughly 80% occur only once, and about 4.4% lies in the top ten. J is TRBJ2-1 and V is TRBV7-8; the D is unclear. The clonotype comes from a human donor in good health. The specimen was CD4+ T cells from blood buffy coats. Here the CDR3 reads CASSLAAHLYNEQFF. Written as DNA, the CDR3 is TGTGCCAGCAGCTTAGCGGCTCACCTCTACAATGAGCAGTTCTTC.